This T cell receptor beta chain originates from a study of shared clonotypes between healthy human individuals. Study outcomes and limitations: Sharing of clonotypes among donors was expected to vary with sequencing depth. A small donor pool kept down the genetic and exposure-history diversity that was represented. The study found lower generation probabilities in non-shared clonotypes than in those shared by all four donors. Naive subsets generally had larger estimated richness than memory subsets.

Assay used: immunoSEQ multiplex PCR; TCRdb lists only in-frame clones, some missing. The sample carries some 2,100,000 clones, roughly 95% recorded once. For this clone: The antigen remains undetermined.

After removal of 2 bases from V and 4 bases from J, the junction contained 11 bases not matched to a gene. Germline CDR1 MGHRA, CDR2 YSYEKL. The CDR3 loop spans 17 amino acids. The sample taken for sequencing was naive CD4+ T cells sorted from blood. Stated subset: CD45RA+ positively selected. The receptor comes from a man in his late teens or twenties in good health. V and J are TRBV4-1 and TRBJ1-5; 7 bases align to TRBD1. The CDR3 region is CASSQLWGTGENQPQHF. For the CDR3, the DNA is TGCGCCAGCAGCCAACTCTGGGGTACAGGGGAAAATCAGCCCCAGCATTTT.